The 7 T cell receptor beta chains reported below all come from one sample, sequenced in a study of CXCR3-negative and CXCR3-positive naive CD8 T cells. 5' RACE that incorporated UMI labels was used to prepare the TRB cDNA libraries. TCRdb processed the 5' RACE reads again and assigns one entry to each CDR3 protein, with no DNA. The listing contains about 57,000 distinct CDR3 sequences. The specimen sequenced was memory CD8+ T cells from blood. These receptors came from a human donor in good health. Some clones in this sample may be carry-over from other donors' samples.

The genes are TRBV15 and TRBJ1-3; TCRdb reports TRBD1, a call that lacks DNA to check it against. CDR3 length: 15 residues. Per the germline V gene, CDR1 is LNHNV and CDR2 is YYDKDF (reference sequence). The CDR3 sequence: CATSRAGEVGNTIYF.

The gene calls are TRBV5-4 and TRBJ2-6; checking the TCRdb D call of TRBD2 is not possible without DNA. This CDR3 is 18 amino acids long. CDR1 is SGHNT, CDR2 YYREEE, per germline (reference sequence). This CDR3 is CASSLAGEGHSGANVLTF.

The rearrangement links TRBV12-3 or TRBV12-4 to TRBJ1-5; the D call from TCRdb, TRBD1, cannot be confirmed without DNA. The CDR3 spans 15 residues. This CDR3 is CASSLGRGSNQPQHF.

The rearrangement uses TRBV28 and TRBJ2-5; TCRdb selects TRBD1, and the lack of DNA leaves this call unchecked. The CDR3 has 15 residues. From germline, CDR1 is MDHEN and CDR2 SYDVKM. The CDR3 loop is CASSDLGTRKESQYF.

The J gene is TRBJ2-3, the V gene TRBV5-1; TCRdb's D call of TRBD1 is untestable without DNA. The CDR3 is made up of 17 amino acids. CDR1 is SGHRS, CDR2 YFSETQ, per germline. The CDR3 spells CASSYGDWGASTDTQYF.

The CDR3 reads CASTGQRERQFF. The rearrangement uses TRBV4-1 and TRBJ2-1; without DNA, the TCRdb call of TRBD2 cannot be checked. The germline V gene encodes CDR1 MGHRA and CDR2 YSYEKL. CDR3 length: 12 amino acids.

The gene calls are TRBV27 and TRBJ1-1; TCRdb names TRBD1, which stays unverified in the absence of DNA. CDR3 length: 16 residues. Per the germline V gene, CDR1 is MNHEY and CDR2 is SMNVEV (reference sequence). Here the CDR3 reads CPSSKTRGWVNTEAFF.